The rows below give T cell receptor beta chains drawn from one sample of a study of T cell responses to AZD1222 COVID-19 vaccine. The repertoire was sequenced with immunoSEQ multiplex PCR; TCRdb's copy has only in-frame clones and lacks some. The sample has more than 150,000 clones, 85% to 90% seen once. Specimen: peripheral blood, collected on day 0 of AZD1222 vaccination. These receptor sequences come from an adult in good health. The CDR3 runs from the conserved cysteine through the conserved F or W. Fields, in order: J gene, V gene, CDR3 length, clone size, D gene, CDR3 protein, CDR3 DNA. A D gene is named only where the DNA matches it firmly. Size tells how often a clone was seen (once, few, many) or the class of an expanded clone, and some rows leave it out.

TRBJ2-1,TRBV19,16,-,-,CASSIGRTSSYNEQFF,TGTGCCAGTAGTATTGGGCGGACGAGCTCCTACAATGAGCAGTTCTTC
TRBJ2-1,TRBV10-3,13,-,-,CAIRGNSEDEQFF,TGTGCCATCAGGGGCAATAGTGAGGATGAGCAGTTCTTC
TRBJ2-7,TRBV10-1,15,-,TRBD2,CASSPALAGVYEQYF,TGCGCCAGCAGTCCCGCGCTAGCGGGAGTCTACGAGCAGTACTTC
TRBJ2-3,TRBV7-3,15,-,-,CASSQVAGSTDTQYF,TGTGCCAGCAGCCAAGTGGCGGGGAGCACAGATACGCAGTATTTT
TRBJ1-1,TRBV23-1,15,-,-,CASSHPRGSGTEAFF,TGCGCCAGCAGTCACCCCAGGGGAAGCGGCACTGAAGCTTTCTTT
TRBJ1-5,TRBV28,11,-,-,CASGGEQPQHF,TGTGCCAGTGGGGGGGAGCAGCCCCAGCATTTT
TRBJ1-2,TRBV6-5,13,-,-,CASSEAGNYGYTF,TGTGCCAGCAGCGAGGCGGGTAACTATGGCTACACCTTC
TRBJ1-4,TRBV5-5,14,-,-,CASSYVATNEKLFF,TGTGCCAGCAGCTACGTGGCAACTAATGAAAAACTGTTTTTT
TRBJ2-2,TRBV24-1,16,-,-,CATSEAGTLDTGELFF,TGTGCCACCAGTGAGGCCGGGACACTCGACACCGGGGAGCTGTTTTTT
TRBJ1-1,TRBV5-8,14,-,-,CASSPVQGDTEAFF,TGTGCCAGCAGCCCCGTACAGGGAGACACTGAAGCTTTCTTT
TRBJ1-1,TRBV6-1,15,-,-,CASSERQPMNTEAFF,TGTGCCAGCAGTGAAAGACAGCCCATGAACACTGAAGCTTTCTTT
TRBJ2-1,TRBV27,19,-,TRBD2,CASSTRLAGGPSRSNEQFF,TGTGCCAGCAGTACCCGACTAGCGGGAGGGCCGTCGAGGTCCAATGAGCAGTTCTTC
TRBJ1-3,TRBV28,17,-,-,CASSSSTGKTSGNTIYF,TGTGCCAGCAGTTCGTCTACAGGTAAAACCTCTGGAAACACCATATATTTT
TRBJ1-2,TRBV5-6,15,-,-,CASSPTEGLPYGYTF,TGTGCCAGCAGCCCCACCGAGGGTCTCCCCTATGGCTACACCTTC
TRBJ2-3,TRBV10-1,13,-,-,CASSERGTDTQYF,TGCGCCAGCAGTGAGAGGGGGACAGATACGCAGTATTTT
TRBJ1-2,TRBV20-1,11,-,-,CSARYRAGYTF,TGCAGTGCTAGATACAGGGCCGGCTACACCTTC
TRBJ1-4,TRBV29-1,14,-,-,CSVRGGAANEKLFF,TGCAGTGTGAGGGGGGGTGCGGCTAATGAAAAACTGTTTTTT
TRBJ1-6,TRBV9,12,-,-,CASSVGSSPLHF,TGTGCCAGCAGCGTAGGAAGTTCACCCCTCCACTTT
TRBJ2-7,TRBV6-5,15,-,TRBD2,CASRTSGRVSYEQYF,TGTGCCAGCAGAACAAGCGGGAGGGTCTCCTACGAGCAGTACTTC
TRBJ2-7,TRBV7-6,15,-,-,CASSLGGTATYEQYF,TGTGCCAGCAGCTTAGGGGGAACAGCCACCTACGAGCAGTACTTC
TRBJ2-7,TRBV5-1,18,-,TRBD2,CASSLEGLAGGRIVEQYF,TGCGCCAGCAGCTTGGAGGGTCTAGCGGGGGGACGGATAGTTGAGCAGTACTTC
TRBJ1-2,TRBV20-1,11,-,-,CSARANYGYTF,TGCAGTGCTAGAGCGAACTATGGCTACACCTTC
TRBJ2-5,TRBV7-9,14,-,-,CASSRGPSTETQYF,TGTGCCAGCTCGAGGGGCCCTTCTACGGAGACCCAGTACTTC
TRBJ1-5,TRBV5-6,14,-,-,CASSLASANQPQHF,TGTGCCAGCAGCTTGGCGTCAGCCAATCAGCCCCAGCATTTT
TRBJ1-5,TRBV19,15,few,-,CASSMMAYSNQPQHF,TGTGCCAGTAGTATGATGGCATATAGCAATCAGCCCCAGCATTTT
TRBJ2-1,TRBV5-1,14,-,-,CASSFNSGANEQFF,TGCGCCAGCAGTTTCAATTCCGGGGCCAATGAGCAGTTCTTC
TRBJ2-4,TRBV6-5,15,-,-,CASSSRTLAKNIQYF,TGTGCCAGCAGTTCGAGGACCCTAGCCAAAAACATTCAGTACTTC
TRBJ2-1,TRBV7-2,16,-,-,CASGPSWGSSYNEQFF,TGTGCCAGCGGGCCCTCTTGGGGGTCATCCTACAATGAGCAGTTCTTC